Shown below are 18 T cell receptor beta chains from a single sample sequenced in a study of cytomegalovirus exposure and HLA in healthy donors. Only in-frame clones appear in the TCRdb table, and some are missing; sequencing was by immunoSEQ multiplex PCR. The sample records 130,000 to 150,000 clones, approximately 84% being singletons. The sample was PBMCs. The receptors here all came from a woman under 40 in good health and CMV-seronegative.

This clone has only a few counts. The genes are TRBV10-3 and TRBJ2-7, with 11 positions matching TRBD1. This CDR3 comprises 14 residues. CDR1 is ENHRY and CDR2 is SYGVKD in the germline V gene. Unmatched junction bases numbered 0, after V lost 0 bases and J lost 5 bases. The CDR3 coding sequence is TGTGCCATCAGTGAGTCGGGACAGGGGGACGAGCAGTACTTC. Translating gives CAISESGQGDEQYF.

The chain links TRBV7-2 to TRBJ1-1; D is perhaps TRBD1 (5 bases). The CDR3 contains 16 residues. Germline values: CDR1 SGHTA, CDR2 FQGNSA. V was trimmed by 3 bases and J by 0 bases, leaving 14 bases between them. This chain's CDR3 is CASSFRQKHMNTEAFF. DNA for the CDR3: TGTGCCAGCAGCTTTCGACAGAAGCATATGAACACTGAAGCTTTCTTT.

The table lists this clone with a few counts. The rearrangement links TRBV2 to TRBJ2-7; a possible D gene is TRBD2 (7 bases). The germline V and J ends were trimmed by 10 bases and 6 bases, with 22 bases remaining between them. This CDR3 comprises 14 residues. Germline values: CDR1 SNHLY, CDR2 FYNNEI. The DNA for the CDR3 is TGTGCCACAAGAAAGGGGGGGTTATCCCTCGAGCAGTACTTC. It encodes CATRKGGLSLEQYF.

The sample holds one count of this clone. Compared with germline, one end of the junction differs, possibly owing to a read error. V gene TRBV5-6 combines with J gene TRBJ1-1, with D perhaps TRBD1 (6 bases). This CDR3 spans 14 amino acids. Germline V gives CDR1 SGHDT, CDR2 YYEEEE. CDR3 nucleotides: TGTGCCAGCGGCTTCCGGGACATGAACACTGAAGCTTTCTTT. Translating gives CASGFRDMNTEAFF.

The chain joins TRBV27 to TRBJ2-7; D perhaps matches TRBD2 (6 bases). The germline V gene has CDR1 MNHEY and CDR2 SMNVEV (reference sequence). The ends were cut back, 3 bases at V and 0 bases at J, with 12 bases in the middle. This CDR3 spans 15 amino acids. Here the CDR3 DNA reads TGTGCCAGCAGTTTGCGGCGGGGTTTCTCCTACGAGCAGTACTTC. Translated: CASSLRRGFSYEQYF.

The chain employs TRBV19 and TRBJ1-1; a possible D gene is TRBD1 (5 bases). CDR1 is LNHDA and CDR2 is SQIVND in the germline V gene (reference sequence). The CDR3 extends over 12 amino acids. Trimming left V 8 bases short and J 1 base short, with 8 bases between. The CDR3 region has the DNA TGTGCCAGTGTAGACAGGAACACTGAAGCTTTCTTT. Translating it yields CASVDRNTEAFF. The variable domain in full, completed from reference TRBV19 and TRBJ1-1, reads DGGITQSPKYLFRKEGQNVTLSCEQNLNHDAMYWYRQDPGQGLRLIYYSQIVNDFQKGDIAEGYSVSREKKESFPLTVTSAQKNPTAFYLCASVDRNTEAFFGQGTRLTVV.

The chain uses TRBV6-1 and TRBJ1-5; D remains unclear. Looked up from germline, CDR1 is MNHNS and CDR2 is SASEGT. CDR3 length: 12 amino acids. V was pared by 5 bases and J by 7 bases, with 9 bases between. The CDR3 DNA reads TGTGCCAGCAGTTCTTTAATCCAGCCCCAGCATTTT. It yields the protein CASSSLIQPQHF.

The chain recombines TRBV10-3 with TRBJ2-5, with 9 bases lining up with TRBD1. The V gene's germline CDR1 is ENHRY and CDR2 SYGVKD. The junction had 4 bases not matched to a gene; V was cut back by 3 bases and J by 5 bases. The CDR3 has 14 residues. The DNA for the CDR3 is TGTGCCATCAGTGACCAACAGGGGGCGGAGACCCAGTACTTC. It translates to CAISDQQGAETQYF.

The J gene is TRBJ2-7, the V gene TRBV4-1; the match to TRBD2 covers 10 bases. The CDR3 totals 17 residues. The V and J ends lost 0 bases and 2 bases, in that order; junction bases with no gene match: 7. Germline CDR1 reads MGHRA; CDR2 reads YSYEKL. CDR3 DNA: TGCGCCAGCAGCCAAGAAGGATTAGCGGGGGGTCCCTACGAGCAGTACTTC. It codes for CASSQEGLAGGPYEQYF.

This chain links TRBV28 with TRBJ2-3; D uncertain. V lost 2 bases and J lost 1, with 10 bases in between. Per germline, CDR1 MDHEN and CDR2 SYDVKM. The CDR3 is made up of 15 amino acids. CDR3 DNA sequence: TGTGCCAGCAGTTTACTGAGCCTTGGCACAGATACGCAGTATTTT. This encodes CASSLLSLGTDTQYF.

The V gene is TRBV6-1, the J gene TRBJ1-5, with TRBD1 identical over 8 bases. Per the germline V gene, CDR1 is MNHNS and CDR2 is SASEGT. V shed 6 bases and J 4 bases; nucleotides not matched to a gene: 5. This CDR3 spans 14 amino acids. Here the CDR3 reads CASRRTGLNQPQHF. CDR3 bases: TGTGCCAGCAGGAGGACAGGGTTAAATCAGCCCCAGCATTTT.

The chain is built from TRBV28 and TRBJ1-1; D unclear. Deletions cut 7 bases from V and 2 bases from J, with 5 bases between. This CDR3 spans 11 amino acids. Germline V gene data show CDR1 as MDHEN and CDR2 as SYDVKM. CDR3 protein: CASITNTEAFF. The CDR3 DNA reads as TGTGCCAGCATTACAAACACTGAAGCTTTCTTT. Filled out from reference TRBV28 and TRBJ1-1, the complete variable domain reads DVKVTQSSRYLVKRTGEKVFLECVQDMDHENMFWYRQDPGLGLRLIYFSYDVKMKEKGDIPEGYSVSREKKERFSLILESASTNQTSMYLCASITNTEAFFGQGTRLTVV.

V is TRBV5-4 and J is TRBJ2-3, with 9 bases fitting TRBD2. CDR1 and CDR2 (germline): SGHNT, YYREEE (reference sequence). V was pared by 7 bases and J by 2 bases, with 5 bases of the junction left unmatched. The CDR3 loop spans 14 amino acids. The CDR3 nucleotides read TGTGCCAGCCAGCGGGGGGCAAACACAGATACGCAGTATTTT. Protein sequence: CASQRGANTDTQYF.

This clone has just one count. The V gene is TRBV7-2, the J gene TRBJ1-6; 7 bases line up with TRBD1. The germline V gene encodes CDR1 SGHTA and CDR2 FQGNSA. This CDR3 has 14 residues. The junction had 3 bases not matched to a gene; V was cut back by 4 bases and J by 6 bases. The CDR3 sequence is CASSSDRANSPLHF. Written as DNA, the CDR3 is TGTGCCAGCAGCTCCGACAGGGCTAATTCACCCCTCCACTTT.

This sequence joins TRBV30 and TRBJ1-1; D gene ambiguous. Between the trimmed V and J ends, which lost 4 bases and 0 bases, there was a span of 9 bases. The CDR3 consists of 13 residues. Germline V gene sequence: CDR1 GTSNPN, CDR2 SVGIG (reference sequence). The CDR3 spells CAWNLRLNTEAFF. The CDR3 coding sequence is TGTGCCTGGAATCTGCGTTTGAACACTGAAGCTTTCTTT.

The V and J genes are TRBV10-1 and TRBJ2-7, with TRBD1 as a possible D gene (6 bases). The length of the CDR3 is 13 residues. The V gene's germline CDR1 is WNHNN and CDR2 SYGVQD (reference sequence). V was trimmed by 6 bases and J by 0 bases, leaving 9 bases between them. Here the CDR3 reads CASRPGDSYEQYF. The CDR3 nucleotides are TGCGCCAGCAGGCCAGGGGACTCCTACGAGCAGTACTTC.

The chain carries TRBV27 and TRBJ2-4, with 8 positions matching TRBD1. V was clipped by 5 bases and J by 8 bases; unmatched bases: 5. CDR3 length: 13 residues. The germline gives CDR1 MNHEY, CDR2 SMNVEV (reference sequence). CDR3 DNA: TGTGCCAGCAGTCTAGACAGGGGTGACATTCAGTACTTC. Encoded protein: CASSLDRGDIQYF.

The chain has TRBV23-1 and TRBJ1-5, with D unresolved. TRBV23-1 is annotated as an ORF whose role is uncertain. V was shortened by 8 bases and J by 3 bases, with 17 bases between the two germline ends. The CDR3 loop spans 15 amino acids. The CDR3 DNA reads as TGCGCCAGCTCTCTTAGGACGGACTTCAATCAGCCCCAGCATTTT. Translation: CASSLRTDFNQPQHF.